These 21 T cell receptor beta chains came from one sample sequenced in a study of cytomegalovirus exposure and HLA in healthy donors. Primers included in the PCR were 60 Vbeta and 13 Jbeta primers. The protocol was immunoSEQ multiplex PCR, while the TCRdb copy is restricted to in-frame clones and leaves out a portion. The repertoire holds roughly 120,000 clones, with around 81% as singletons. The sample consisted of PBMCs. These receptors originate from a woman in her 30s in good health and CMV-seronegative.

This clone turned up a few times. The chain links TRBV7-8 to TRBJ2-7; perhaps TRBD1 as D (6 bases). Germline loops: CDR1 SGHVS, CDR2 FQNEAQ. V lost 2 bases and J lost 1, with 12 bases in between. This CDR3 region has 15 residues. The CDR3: CASSLKQGPSYEQYF. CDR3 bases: TGTGCCAGCAGCTTAAAACAGGGACCGTCCTACGAGCAGTACTTC.

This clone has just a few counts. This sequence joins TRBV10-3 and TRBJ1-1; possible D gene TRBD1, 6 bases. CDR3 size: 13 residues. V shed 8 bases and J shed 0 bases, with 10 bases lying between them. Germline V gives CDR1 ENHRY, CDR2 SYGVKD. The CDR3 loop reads CAIGGTMNTEAFF. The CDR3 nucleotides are TGTGCCATCGGGGGCACCATGAACACTGAAGCTTTCTTT.

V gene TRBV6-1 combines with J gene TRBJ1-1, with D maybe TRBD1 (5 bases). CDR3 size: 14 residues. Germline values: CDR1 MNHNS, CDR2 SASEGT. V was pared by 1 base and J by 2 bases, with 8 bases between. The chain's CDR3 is CASSEGGRNTEAFF. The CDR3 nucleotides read TGTGCCAGCAGTGAAGGGGGCAGAAACACTGAAGCTTTCTTT.

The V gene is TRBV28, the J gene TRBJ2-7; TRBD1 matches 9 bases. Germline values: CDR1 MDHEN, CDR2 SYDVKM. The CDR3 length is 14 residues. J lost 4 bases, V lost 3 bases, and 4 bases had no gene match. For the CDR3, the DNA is TGTGCCAGCAGTTTGTCGGACAGGGGTTACGAGCAGTACTTC. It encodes CASSLSDRGYEQYF.

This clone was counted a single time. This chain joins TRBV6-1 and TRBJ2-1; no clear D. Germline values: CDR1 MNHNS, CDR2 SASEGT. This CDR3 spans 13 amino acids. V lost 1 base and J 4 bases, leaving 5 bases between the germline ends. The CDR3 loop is CASSEVAYNEQFF. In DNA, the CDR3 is TGTGCCAGCAGTGAAGTGGCATACAATGAGCAGTTCTTC.

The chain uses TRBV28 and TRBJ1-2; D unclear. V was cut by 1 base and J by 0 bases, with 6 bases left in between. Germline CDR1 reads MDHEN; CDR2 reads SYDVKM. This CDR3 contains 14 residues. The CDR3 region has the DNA TGTGCCAGCAGTTTATTGGAGCCTAACTATGGCTACACCTTC. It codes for CASSLLEPNYGYTF.

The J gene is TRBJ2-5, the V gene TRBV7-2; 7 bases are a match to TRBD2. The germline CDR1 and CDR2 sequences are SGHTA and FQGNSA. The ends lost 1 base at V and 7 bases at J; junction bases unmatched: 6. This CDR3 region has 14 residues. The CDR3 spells CASSLEARETTQYF. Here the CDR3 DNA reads TGTGCCAGCAGCTTAGAAGCGCGGGAGACGACCCAGTACTTC.

For the CDR3, the DNA is TGTGCCAGCTCACCGGCCGGGCAGCCCCAGCATTTT. Its protein product is CASSPAGQPQHF. The genes are TRBV18 and TRBJ1-5; no reliable D call. The CDR3 covers 12 residues. The germline gives CDR1 KGHSH, CDR2 LQKENI. V was clipped by 3 bases and J by 7 bases, with 7 bases between them.

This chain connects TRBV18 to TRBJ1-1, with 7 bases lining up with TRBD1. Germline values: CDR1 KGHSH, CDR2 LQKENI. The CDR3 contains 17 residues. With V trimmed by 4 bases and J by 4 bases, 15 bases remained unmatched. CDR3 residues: CASSRGQVGIWGTEAFF. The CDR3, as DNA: TGTGCCAGCTCACGAGGACAGGTGGGAATATGGGGCACTGAAGCTTTCTTT.

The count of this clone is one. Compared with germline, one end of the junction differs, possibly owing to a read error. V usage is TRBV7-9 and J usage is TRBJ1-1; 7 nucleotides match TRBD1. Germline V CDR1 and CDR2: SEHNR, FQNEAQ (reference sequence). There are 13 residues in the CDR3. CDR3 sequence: CSSSSGQKNEAFF. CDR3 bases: TGTTCCAGCAGCTCGGGACAGAAAAATGAAGCTTTCTTT.

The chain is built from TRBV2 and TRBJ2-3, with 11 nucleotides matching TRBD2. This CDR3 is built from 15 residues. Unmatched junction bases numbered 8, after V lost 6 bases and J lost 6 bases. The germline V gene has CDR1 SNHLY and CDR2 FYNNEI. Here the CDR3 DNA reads TGTGCCAGCAGGCGGACTAGCGGGCGTCGTGATACGCAGTATTTT. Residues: CASRRTSGRRDTQYF. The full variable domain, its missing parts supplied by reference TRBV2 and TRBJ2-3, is EPEVTQTPSHQVTQMGQEVILRCVPISNHLYFYWYRQILGQKVEFLVSFYNNEISEKSEIFDDQFSVERPDGSNFTLKIRSTKLEDSAMYFCASRRTSGRRDTQYFGPGTRLTVL.

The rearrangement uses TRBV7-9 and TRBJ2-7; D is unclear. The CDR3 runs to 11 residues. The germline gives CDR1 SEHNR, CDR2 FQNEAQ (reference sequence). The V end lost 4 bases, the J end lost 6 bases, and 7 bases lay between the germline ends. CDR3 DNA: TGTGCCAGCAGCTCCTCTAGCGAGCAGTACTTC. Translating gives CASSSSSEQYF.

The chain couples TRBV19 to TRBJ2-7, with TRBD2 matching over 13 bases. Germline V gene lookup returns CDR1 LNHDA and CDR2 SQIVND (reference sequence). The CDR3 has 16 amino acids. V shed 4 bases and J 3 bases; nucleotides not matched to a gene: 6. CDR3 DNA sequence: TGTGCCAGTAGTAGCGGACTAGCGGGAGTTGGCTACGAGCAGTACTTC. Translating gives CASSSGLAGVGYEQYF.

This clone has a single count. CDR3 in DNA: TGTGCCAGCAGTGATGCGGGATTAGGGGTAAATGAGCAGTTCTTC. Protein sequence: CASSDAGLGVNEQFF. V is TRBV6-1 and J is TRBJ2-1, with D perhaps matching TRBD2 (6 bases). V was trimmed by 3 bases and J by 7 bases, leaving 16 bases between them. The CDR3 is 15 residues long. Looked up from germline, CDR1 is MNHNS and CDR2 is SASEGT.

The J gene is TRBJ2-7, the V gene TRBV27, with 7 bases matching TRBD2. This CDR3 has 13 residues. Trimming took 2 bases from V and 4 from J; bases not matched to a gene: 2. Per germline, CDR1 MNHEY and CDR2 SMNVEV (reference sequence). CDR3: CASSLAGVYEQYF. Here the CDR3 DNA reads TGTGCCAGCAGTTTAGCGGGAGTTTACGAGCAGTACTTC.

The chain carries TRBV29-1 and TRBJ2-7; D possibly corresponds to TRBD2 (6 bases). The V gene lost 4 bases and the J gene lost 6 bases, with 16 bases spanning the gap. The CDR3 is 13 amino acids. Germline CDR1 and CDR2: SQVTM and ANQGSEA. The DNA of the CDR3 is TGCAGCGTTGTCGGGCTAGCGAGAGGCGAGCAGTACTTC. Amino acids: CSVVGLARGEQYF.

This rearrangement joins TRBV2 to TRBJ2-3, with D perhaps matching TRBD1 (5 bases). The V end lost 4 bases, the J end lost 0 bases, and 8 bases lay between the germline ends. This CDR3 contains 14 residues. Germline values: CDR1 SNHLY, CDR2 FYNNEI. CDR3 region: CASSGQISTDTQYF. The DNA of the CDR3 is TGTGCCAGCAGTGGACAGATCAGCACAGATACGCAGTATTTT. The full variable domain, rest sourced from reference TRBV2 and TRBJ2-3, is EPEVTQTPSHQVTQMGQEVILRCVPISNHLYFYWYRQILGQKVEFLVSFYNNEISEKSEIFDDQFSVERPDGSNFTLKIRSTKLEDSAMYFCASSGQISTDTQYFGPGTRLTVL.

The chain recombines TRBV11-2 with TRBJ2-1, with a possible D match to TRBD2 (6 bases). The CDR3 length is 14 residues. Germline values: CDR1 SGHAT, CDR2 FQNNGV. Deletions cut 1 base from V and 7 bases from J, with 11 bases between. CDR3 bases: TGTGCCAGCAGCTTAGGGGCTAGCGTAAATGAGCAGTTCTTC. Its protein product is CASSLGASVNEQFF.

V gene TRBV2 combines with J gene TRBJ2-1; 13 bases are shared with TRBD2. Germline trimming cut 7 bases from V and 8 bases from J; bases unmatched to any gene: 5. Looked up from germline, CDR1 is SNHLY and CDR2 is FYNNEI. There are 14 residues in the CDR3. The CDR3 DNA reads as TGTGCCAGCACTTGGACTAGCGGGAGCGATGAGCAGTTCTTC. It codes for CASTWTSGSDEQFF.

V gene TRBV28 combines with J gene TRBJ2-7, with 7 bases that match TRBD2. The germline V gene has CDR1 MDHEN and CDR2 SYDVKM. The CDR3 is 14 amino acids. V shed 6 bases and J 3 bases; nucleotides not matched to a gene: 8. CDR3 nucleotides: TGTGCCAGCAGCCCCCCCCTAGCGGACTACGAGCAGTACTTC. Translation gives CASSPPLADYEQYF.

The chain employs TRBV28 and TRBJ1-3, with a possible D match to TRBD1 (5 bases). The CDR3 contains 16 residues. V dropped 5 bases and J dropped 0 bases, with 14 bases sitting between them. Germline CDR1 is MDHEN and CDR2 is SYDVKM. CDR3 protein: CASSAPGGHSGNTIYF. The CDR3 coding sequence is TGTGCCAGCAGTGCCCCGGGGGGTCACTCTGGAAACACCATATATTTT.